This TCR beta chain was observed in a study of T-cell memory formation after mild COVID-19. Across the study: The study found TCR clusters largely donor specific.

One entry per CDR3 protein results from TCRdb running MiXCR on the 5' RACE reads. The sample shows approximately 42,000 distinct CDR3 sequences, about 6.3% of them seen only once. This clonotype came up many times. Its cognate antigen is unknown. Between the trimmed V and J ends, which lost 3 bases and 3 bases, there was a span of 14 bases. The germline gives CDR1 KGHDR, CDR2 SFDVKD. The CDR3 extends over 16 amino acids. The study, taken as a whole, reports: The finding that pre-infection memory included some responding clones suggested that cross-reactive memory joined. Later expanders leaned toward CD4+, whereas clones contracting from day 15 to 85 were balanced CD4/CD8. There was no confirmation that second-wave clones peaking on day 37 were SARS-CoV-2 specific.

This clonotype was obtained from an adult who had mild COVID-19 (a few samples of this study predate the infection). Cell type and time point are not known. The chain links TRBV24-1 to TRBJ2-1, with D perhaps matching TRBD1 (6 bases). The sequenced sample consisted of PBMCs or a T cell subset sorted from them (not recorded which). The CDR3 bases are TGTGCCACCAGTGATGGATTCAGGGACATCTACAATGAGCAGTTCTTC. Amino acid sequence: CATSDGFRDIYNEQFF.